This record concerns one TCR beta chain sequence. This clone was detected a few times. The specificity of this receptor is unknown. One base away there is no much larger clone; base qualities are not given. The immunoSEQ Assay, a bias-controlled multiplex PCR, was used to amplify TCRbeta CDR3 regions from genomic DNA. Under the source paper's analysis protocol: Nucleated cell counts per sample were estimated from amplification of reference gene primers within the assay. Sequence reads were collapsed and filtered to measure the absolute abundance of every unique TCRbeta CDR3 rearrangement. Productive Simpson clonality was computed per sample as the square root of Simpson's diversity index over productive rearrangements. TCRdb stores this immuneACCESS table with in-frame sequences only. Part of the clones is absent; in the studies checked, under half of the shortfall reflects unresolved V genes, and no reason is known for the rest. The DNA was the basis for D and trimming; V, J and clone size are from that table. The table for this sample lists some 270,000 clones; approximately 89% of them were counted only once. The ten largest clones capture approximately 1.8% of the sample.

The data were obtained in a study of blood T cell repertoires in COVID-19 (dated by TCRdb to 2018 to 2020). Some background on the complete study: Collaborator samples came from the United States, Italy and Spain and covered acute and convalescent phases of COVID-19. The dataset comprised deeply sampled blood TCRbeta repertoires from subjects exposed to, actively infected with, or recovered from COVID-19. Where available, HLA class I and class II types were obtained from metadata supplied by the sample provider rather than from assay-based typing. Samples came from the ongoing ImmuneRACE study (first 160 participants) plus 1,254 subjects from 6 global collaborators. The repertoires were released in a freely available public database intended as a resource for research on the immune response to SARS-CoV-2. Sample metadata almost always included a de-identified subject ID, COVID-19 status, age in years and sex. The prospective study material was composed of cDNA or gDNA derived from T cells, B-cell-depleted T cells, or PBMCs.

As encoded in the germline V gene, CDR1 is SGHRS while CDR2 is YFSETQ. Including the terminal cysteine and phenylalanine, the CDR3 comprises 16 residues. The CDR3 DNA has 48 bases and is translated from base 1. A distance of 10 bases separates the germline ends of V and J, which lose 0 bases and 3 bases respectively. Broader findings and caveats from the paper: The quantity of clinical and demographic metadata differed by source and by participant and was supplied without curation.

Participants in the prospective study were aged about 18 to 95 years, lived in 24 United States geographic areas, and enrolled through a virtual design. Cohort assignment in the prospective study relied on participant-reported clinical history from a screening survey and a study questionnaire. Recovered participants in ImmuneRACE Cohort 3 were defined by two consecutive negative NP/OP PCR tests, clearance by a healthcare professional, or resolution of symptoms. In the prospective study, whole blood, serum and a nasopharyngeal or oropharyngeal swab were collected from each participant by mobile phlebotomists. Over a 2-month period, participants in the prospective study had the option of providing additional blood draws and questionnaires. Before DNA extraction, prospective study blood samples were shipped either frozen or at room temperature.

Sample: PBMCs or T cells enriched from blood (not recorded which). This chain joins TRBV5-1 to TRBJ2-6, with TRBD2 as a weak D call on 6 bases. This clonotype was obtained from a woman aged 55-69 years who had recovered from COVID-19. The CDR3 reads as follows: CASSLEAGGGANVLTF. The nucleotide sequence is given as TGCGCCAGCAGCTTGGAGGCCGGGGGTGGGGCCAACGTCCTGACTTTC. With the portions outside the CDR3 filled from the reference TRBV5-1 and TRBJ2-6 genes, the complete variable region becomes KAGVTQTPRYLIKTRGQQVTLSCSPISGHRSVSWYQQTPGQGLQFLFEYFSETQRNKGNFPGRFSGRQFSNSRSEMNVSTLELGDSALYLCASSLEAGGGANVLTFGAGSRLTVL.